This T cell receptor (beta chain) was documented in a study of blood T cell repertoires in COVID-19. In the study overall: Researchers got acute and convalescent COVID-19 samples from the United States, Italy and Spain.

Everyone who took part was about 18 to 90 years old, and they came from 20 to 25 US areas. Researchers sorted participants into cohorts using their self-reported clinical history. CDR3 length: 16 residues. V shed 5 bases and J shed 6 bases, with 20 bases lying between them. CDR1 is SGHTA and CDR2 is FQGNSA in the germline V gene. In the original workflow: Reference gene primer amplification gave estimated nucleated cell counts. Sequenced by immunoSEQ multiplex PCR; TCRdb stores in-frame clones only, minus some. The DNA gave D and trimming, while V, J and clone size come from that table. The data contain roughly 200,000 clones, less than 85% of them seen just once; the ten biggest clones take up less than 5.5%.

This chain connects TRBV7-2 to TRBJ2-4, with a weak D call TRBD2 (7 bases). Material for sequencing was PBMCs or T cells enriched from blood (not recorded which). The TCR comes from a woman in her sixties with acute COVID-19. Written as DNA, the CDR3 is TGTGCCAGCAGCCCGGGGGGCGGGGGACCAGGAAACATTCAGTACTTC. Protein product: CASSPGGGGPGNIQYF.